The clone carrying this T cell receptor beta chain showed up many times. The data derive from a study of early T cells in non-severe SARS-CoV-2 infection. In the library, individual cDNA molecules carried attached unique molecular identifiers. MiXCR, applied by TCRdb to the 5' RACE reads, yields one record per CDR3 protein. The repertoire holds 25,000 to 35,000 distinct CDR3 sequences, with around 5.7% as singletons. Germline CDR1 is MDHEN and CDR2 is SYDVKM. Trimming pared 3 bases from V and 7 bases from J, leaving 10 bases between. CDR3 size: 13 residues. The TCR comes from an adult who was a healthcare worker with PCR-confirmed SARS-CoV-2 infection or an uninfected control (not recorded which). The sample taken for sequencing was whole blood. The genes are TRBV28 and TRBJ1-5, with D maybe TRBD1 (6 bases). In nucleotides, the CDR3 is TGTGCCAGCAGTTTGAGGACAGACCAGCCCCAGCATTTT. Translating gives CASSLRTDQPQHF.